The 18 T cell receptor beta chains below were found in one sample sequenced in a study of identifying expanded T cells in peripheral blood. Libraries were prepared by immunoSEQ multiplex PCR; TCRdb keeps only in-frame clonotypes and omits some of them. Of approximately 110,000 clones listed, about 85% are singletons. Sequenced material: blood. These receptor sequences come from a person aged 18-70 years in good health.

The chain uses TRBV27 and TRBJ2-2, with 15 bases that match TRBD2. Germline loops: CDR1 MNHEY, CDR2 SMNVEV (reference sequence). The junction had 6 bases not matched to a gene; V was cut back by 6 bases and J by 4 bases. The CDR3 has 17 residues. CDR3 residues: CASSRTSGGAGTGELFF. CDR3 bases: TGTGCCAGCAGCCGGACTAGCGGGGGGGCGGGCACCGGGGAGCTGTTTTTT.

This rearrangement joins TRBV28 to TRBJ2-7; a weak D match, TRBD2 (6 bases). Germline-derived CDR1 and CDR2 are MDHEN and SYDVKM. The ends were cut back, 5 bases at V and 4 bases at J, with 21 bases in the middle. The CDR3 sequence is 16 residues long. The CDR3 is CASSPRFRRGWYEQYF. CDR3 nucleotide sequence: TGTGCCAGCAGTCCTCGCTTTCGACGGGGGTGGTACGAGCAGTACTTC.

The chain carries TRBV10-3 and TRBJ1-1; D not certain. The CDR3 is made up of 13 amino acids. Germline CDR1 and CDR2: ENHRY and SYGVKD. V was shortened by 0 bases and J by 11 bases, with 13 bases between the two germline ends. The CDR3 sequence is CAISESLRLDAFF. CDR3 bases: TGTGCCATCAGTGAGTCATTAAGGTTGGACGCTTTCTTT.

The chain joins TRBV25-1 to TRBJ1-2; the D gene is possibly TRBD1 (6 bases). V was pared by 3 bases and J by 1 base, with 9 bases between. The CDR3 is made up of 14 amino acids. CDR1 is MGHDK, CDR2 SYGVNS, per germline. The CDR3 coding sequence is TGTGCCAGCAGTGACCAACAGGGTAACTATGGCTACACCTTC. Protein sequence: CASSDQQGNYGYTF.

CDR3 loop: CAIGQGDNQPQHF. Here the CDR3 DNA reads TGTGCCATCGGGCAGGGGGACAATCAGCCCCAGCATTTT. This chain uses TRBV10-3 with TRBJ1-5; TRBD1 aligns across 7 bases. Losses at the gene ends were 8 bases for V and 3 bases for J; bases not matched to a gene: 4. Germline V gene data show CDR1 as ENHRY and CDR2 as SYGVKD. There are 13 residues in the CDR3.

The chain uses TRBV27 and TRBJ2-1, with a weak D call TRBD1 (5 bases). This CDR3 contains 16 residues. Trimming removed 5 bases from V and 8 bases from J, with 22 bases in between. Per the germline V gene, CDR1 is MNHEY and CDR2 is SMNVEV (reference sequence). The DNA for the CDR3 is TGTGCCAGCAGTCTTTCGGAACAGGCTATAATTTATGAGCAGTTCTTC. It codes for CASSLSEQAIIYEQFF.

V gene TRBV2 combines with J gene TRBJ2-3; 14 positions match TRBD2. From germline, CDR1 is SNHLY and CDR2 FYNNEI. V gave up 6 bases and J gave up 8 bases; unmatched junction bases: 10. The CDR3 has 16 residues. Written as DNA, the CDR3 is TGTGCCAGCAGAGGACTAGCGGGGGGCCGGTGGGGTACGCAGTATTTT. Residues: CASRGLAGGRWGTQYF.

There are a few counts of this clone. The chain joins TRBV28 to TRBJ2-7, with D possibly being TRBD2 (5 bases). V was shortened by 6 bases and J by 5 bases, with 11 bases between the two germline ends. Germline CDR1 is MDHEN and CDR2 is SYDVKM. The CDR3 runs 12 residues. CDR3 DNA: TGTGCCAGCAGGGGAGTTTGGGACGAGCAGTACTTC. It codes for CASRGVWDEQYF.

The V call is TRBV10-3, the J call TRBJ1-2; 9 bases match TRBD1. Per the germline V gene, CDR1 is ENHRY and CDR2 is SYGVKD. Trimming removed 7 bases from V and 6 bases from J; junction bases left unmatched: 6. This CDR3 comprises 13 residues. In DNA, the CDR3 is TGTGCCATCACCTCGGACAGGGGCAATGGCTACACCTTC. It translates to CAITSDRGNGYTF.

The chain joins TRBV7-2 to TRBJ1-4; the D is unclear. The CDR3 spans 14 residues. Germline loops: CDR1 SGHTA, CDR2 FQGNSA. Trimming left V 3 bases short and J 0 bases short, with 5 bases between. DNA of the CDR3: TGTGCCAGCAGCTTCCAGGCAACTAATGAAAAACTGTTTTTT. This codes for CASSFQATNEKLFF.

The genes are TRBV19 and TRBJ2-1; TRBD2 agrees at 10 bases. The CDR3 runs 14 residues. The V segment lost 7 bases and the J segment 8 bases; nucleotides outside the gene matches: 8. Germline CDR1 LNHDA, CDR2 SQIVND (reference sequence). The CDR3 loop reads CASTPGLASYEQFF. The CDR3 nucleotides read TGTGCCAGTACCCCGGGACTAGCGAGTTATGAGCAGTTCTTC.

The genes are TRBV6-5 and TRBJ2-7, with D uncertain. This CDR3 contains 13 residues. Per germline, CDR1 MNHEY and CDR2 SVGAGI. Trimming took off 5 bases at V and 3 bases at J, with 11 bases between the two ends. CDR3 protein: CASSRSLDYEQYF. CDR3 in DNA: TGTGCCAGCAGTCGCTCGTTGGACTACGAGCAGTACTTC.

This sequence joins TRBV19 and TRBJ1-5; D not certain. The CDR3 sequence is 18 residues long. Between the trimmed V and J ends, which lost 2 bases and 1 base, there was a span of 18 bases. Per germline, CDR1 LNHDA and CDR2 SQIVND (reference sequence). In DNA form, the CDR3 reads TGTGCCAGTAGTATAAACCTGTGGACGAGTCGGAGCAATCAGCCCCAGCATTTT. Protein sequence: CASSINLWTSRSNQPQHF.

The chain uses TRBV7-9 and TRBJ1-6; 9 bases agree with TRBD1. The J segment lost 9 bases and the V segment lost 5 bases, leaving 8 bases of the junction unmatched. The CDR3 length is 15 residues. Germline V CDR1 and CDR2: SEHNR, FQNEAQ (reference sequence). The CDR3 region is CASSPTTGGGSPLHF. The CDR3 DNA reads TGTGCCAGCAGCCCAACCACAGGGGGCGGTTCACCCCTCCACTTT.

The chain is built from TRBV6-5 and TRBJ2-7, with D possibly being TRBD1 (6 bases). Germline CDR1 reads MNHEY; CDR2 reads SVGAGI. The CDR3 is made up of 15 amino acids. Trimming pared 2 bases from V and 7 bases from J, leaving 18 bases between. The CDR3 sequence: CASSYRLTQGGEQYF. The CDR3 nucleotides read TGTGCCAGCAGTTACCGCCTGACCCAAGGGGGTGAGCAGTACTTC.

The rearrangement links TRBV5-1 to TRBJ2-3, with D possibly being TRBD2 (5 bases). The CDR3 sequence is 13 residues long. V lost 0 bases and J 7 bases, leaving 9 bases between the germline ends. The germline V gene encodes CDR1 SGHRS and CDR2 YFSETQ. For the CDR3, the DNA is TGCGCCAGCAGCTTGGAGGTGACTAATACGCAGTATTTT. This encodes CASSLEVTNTQYF.

J is TRBJ2-7 and V is TRBV7-3, with 8 bases lining up with TRBD1. Per germline, CDR1 SGHTA and CDR2 FQGTGA. V shed 5 bases, J shed 6 bases, and the junction held 6 bases outside the gene matches. The CDR3 has 13 amino acids. This chain's CDR3 is CASSPDRGSEQYF. DNA for the CDR3: TGTGCCAGCAGCCCCGACAGGGGATCCGAGCAGTACTTC.

This rearrangement joins TRBV7-2 to TRBJ2-1; TRBD2 matches 8 bases. Germline V CDR1 and CDR2: SGHTA, FQGNSA. Trimming removed 4 bases from V and 9 bases from J; junction bases left unmatched: 2. This CDR3 has 12 amino acids. The CDR3 coding sequence is TGTGCCAGCAGCTCCGCGGGAGGTGAGCAGTTCTTC. This translates into CASSSAGGEQFF.